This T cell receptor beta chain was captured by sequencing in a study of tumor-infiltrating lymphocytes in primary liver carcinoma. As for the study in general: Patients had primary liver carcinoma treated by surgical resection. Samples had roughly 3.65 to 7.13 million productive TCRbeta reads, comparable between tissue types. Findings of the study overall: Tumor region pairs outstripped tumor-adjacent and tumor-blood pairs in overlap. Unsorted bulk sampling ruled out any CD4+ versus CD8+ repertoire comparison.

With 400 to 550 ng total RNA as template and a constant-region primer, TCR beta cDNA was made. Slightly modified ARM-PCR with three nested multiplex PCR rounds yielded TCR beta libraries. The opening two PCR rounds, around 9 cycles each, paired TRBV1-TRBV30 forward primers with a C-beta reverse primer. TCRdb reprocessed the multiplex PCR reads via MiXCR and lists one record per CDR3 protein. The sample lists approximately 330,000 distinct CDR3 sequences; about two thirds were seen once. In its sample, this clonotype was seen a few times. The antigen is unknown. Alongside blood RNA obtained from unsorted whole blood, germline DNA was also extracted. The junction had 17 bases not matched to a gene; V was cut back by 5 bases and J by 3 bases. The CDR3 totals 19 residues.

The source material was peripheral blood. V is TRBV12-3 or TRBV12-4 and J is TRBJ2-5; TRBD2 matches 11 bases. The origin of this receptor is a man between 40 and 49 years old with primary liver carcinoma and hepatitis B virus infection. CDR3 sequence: CASSRTGPRLAGFKETQYF. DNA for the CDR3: TGTGCCAGCAGTCGGACAGGGCCGAGACTAGCGGGATTTAAAGAGACCCAGTACTTC.